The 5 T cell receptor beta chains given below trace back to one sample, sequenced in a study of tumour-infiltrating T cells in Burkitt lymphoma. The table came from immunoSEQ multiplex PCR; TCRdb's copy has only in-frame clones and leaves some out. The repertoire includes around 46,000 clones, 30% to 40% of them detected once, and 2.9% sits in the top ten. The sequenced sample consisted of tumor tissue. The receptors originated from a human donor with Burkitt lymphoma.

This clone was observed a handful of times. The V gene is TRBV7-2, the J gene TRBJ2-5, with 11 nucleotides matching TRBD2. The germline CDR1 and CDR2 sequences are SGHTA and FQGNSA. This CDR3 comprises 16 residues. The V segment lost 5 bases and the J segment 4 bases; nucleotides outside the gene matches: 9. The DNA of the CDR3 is TGTGCCAGCAGCCAAACTAGCGGGGGCGGGGGAGAGACCCAGTACTTC. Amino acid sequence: CASSQTSGGGGETQYF.

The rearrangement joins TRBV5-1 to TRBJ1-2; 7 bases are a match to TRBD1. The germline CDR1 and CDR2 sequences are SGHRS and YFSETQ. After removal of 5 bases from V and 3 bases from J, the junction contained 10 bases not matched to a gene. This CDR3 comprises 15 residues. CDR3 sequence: CASSITGDAYYGYTF. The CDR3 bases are TGCGCCAGCAGTATAACAGGGGATGCGTACTATGGCTACACCTTC.

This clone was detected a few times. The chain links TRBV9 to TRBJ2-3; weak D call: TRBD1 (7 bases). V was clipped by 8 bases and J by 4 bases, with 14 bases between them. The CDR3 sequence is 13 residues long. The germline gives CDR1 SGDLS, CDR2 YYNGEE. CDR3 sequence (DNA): TGTGCCAGTTGCAGGGGGAGGTCAGATACGCAGTATTTT. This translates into CASCRGRSDTQYF.

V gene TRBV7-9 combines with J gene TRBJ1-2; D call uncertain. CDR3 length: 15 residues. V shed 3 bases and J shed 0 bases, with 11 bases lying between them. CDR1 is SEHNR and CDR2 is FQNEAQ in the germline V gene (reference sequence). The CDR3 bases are TGTGCCAGCAGCTTGGGGTGGGGTACTAACTATGGCTACACCTTC. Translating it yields CASSLGWGTNYGYTF.

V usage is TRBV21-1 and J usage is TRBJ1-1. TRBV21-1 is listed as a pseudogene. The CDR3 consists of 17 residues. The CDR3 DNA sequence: TGTGCCAGCAGCAAAGGTTACGGGACTCCGATGAACACTGAAGCTTTCTTT. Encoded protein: CASSKGYGTPMNTEAFF.